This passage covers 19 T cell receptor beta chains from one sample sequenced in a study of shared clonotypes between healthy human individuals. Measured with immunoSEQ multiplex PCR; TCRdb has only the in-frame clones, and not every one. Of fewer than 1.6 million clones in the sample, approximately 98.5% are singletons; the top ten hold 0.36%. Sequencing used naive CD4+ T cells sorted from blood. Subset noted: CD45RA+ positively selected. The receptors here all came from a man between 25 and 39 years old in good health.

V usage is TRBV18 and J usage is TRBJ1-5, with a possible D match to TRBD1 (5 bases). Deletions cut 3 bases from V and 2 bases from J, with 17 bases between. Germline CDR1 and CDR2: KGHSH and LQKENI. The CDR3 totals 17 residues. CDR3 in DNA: TGTGCCAGCTCACCTTGGACAATGAGTCAAGGCAATCAGCCCCAGCATTTT. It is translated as CASSPWTMSQGNQPQHF.

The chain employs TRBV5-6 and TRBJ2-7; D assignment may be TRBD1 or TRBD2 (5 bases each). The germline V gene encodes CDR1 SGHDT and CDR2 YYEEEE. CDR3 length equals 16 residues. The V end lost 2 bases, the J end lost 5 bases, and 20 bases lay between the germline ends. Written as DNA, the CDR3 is TGTGCCAGCAGCTTCCTGCGCCTGGGTTGGGGGAACGAGCAGTACTTC. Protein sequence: CASSFLRLGWGNEQYF.

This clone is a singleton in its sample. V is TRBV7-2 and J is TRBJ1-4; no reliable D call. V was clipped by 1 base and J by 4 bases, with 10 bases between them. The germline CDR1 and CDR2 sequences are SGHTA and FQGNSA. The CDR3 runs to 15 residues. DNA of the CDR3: TGTGCCAGCAGCTTAGACCGGGCCCATAATGAAAAACTGTTTTTT. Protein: CASSLDRAHNEKLFF.

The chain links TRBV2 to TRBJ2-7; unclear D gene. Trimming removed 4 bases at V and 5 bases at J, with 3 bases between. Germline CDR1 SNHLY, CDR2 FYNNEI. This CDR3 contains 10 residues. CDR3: CASSVDEQYF. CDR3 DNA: TGTGCCAGCAGTGTGGACGAGCAGTACTTC.

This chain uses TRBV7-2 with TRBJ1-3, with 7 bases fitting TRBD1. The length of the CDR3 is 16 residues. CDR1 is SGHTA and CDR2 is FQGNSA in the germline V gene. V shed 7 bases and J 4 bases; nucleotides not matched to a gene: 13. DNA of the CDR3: TGTGCCAGCACCGACCAACAGGGGATTTCAGGAAACACCATATATTTT. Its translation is CASTDQQGISGNTIYF.

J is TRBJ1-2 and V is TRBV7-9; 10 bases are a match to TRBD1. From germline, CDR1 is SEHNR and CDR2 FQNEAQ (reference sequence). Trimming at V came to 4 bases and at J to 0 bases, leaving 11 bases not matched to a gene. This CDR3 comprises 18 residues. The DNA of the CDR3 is TGTGCCAGCAGCTCGAGCCCGGGACAGGGGAATGCTAACTATGGCTACACCTTC. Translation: CASSSSPGQGNANYGYTF.

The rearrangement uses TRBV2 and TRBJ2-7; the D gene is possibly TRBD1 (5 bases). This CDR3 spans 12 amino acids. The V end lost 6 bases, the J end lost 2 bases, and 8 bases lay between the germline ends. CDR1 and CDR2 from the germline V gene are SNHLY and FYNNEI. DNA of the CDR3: TGTGCCAGCAGCGGACACCCCTACGAGCAGTACTTC. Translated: CASSGHPYEQYF.

Here the CDR3 DNA reads TGTGCCAGCAGCCTCACGGGGAAAGCTAACTATGGCTACACCTTC. Translation gives CASSLTGKANYGYTF. The chain is built from TRBV5-4 and TRBJ1-2; D remains unclear. Trimming removed 4 bases from V and 0 bases from J, with 13 bases in between. Germline V gives CDR1 SGHNT, CDR2 YYREEE (reference sequence). The CDR3 is 15 amino acids.

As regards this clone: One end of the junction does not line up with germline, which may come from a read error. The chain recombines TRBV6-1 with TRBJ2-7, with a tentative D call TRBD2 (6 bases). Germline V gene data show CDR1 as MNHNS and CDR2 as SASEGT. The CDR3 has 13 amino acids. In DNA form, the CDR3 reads TGTGCCAGCAGTGAAGCGCCGGCTAGCGCTGCTCACTTC. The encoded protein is CASSEAPASAAHF.

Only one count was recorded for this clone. Here the CDR3 reads CASRDFTDTQYF. CDR3 in DNA: TGTGCCAGCAGGGACTTCACAGATACGCAGTATTTT. The chain recombines TRBV2 with TRBJ2-3, with a weak D call TRBD2 (5 bases). Germline V gives CDR1 SNHLY, CDR2 FYNNEI. The CDR3 contains 12 residues. Trimming pared 6 bases from V and 2 bases from J, leaving 6 bases between.

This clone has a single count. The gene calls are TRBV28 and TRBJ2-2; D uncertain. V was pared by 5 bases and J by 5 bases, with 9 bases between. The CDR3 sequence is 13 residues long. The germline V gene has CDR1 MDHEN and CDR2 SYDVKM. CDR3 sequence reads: CASSQTPTGELFF. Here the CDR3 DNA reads TGTGCCAGCAGTCAGACCCCGACCGGGGAGCTGTTTTTT.

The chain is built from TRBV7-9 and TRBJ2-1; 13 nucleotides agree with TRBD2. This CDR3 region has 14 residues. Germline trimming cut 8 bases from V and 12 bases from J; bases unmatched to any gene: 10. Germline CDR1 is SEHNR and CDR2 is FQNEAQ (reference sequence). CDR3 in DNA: TGTGCCAGCGGCCATGGGACTAGCGGGATGGCGCAGTTCTTC. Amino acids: CASGHGTSGMAQFF. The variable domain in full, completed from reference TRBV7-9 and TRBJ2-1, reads DTGVSQNPRHKITKRGQNVTFRCDPISEHNRLYWYRQTLGQGPEFLTYFQNEAQLEKSRLLSDRFSAERPKGSFSTLEIQRTEQGDSAMYLCASGHGTSGMAQFFGPGTRLTVL.

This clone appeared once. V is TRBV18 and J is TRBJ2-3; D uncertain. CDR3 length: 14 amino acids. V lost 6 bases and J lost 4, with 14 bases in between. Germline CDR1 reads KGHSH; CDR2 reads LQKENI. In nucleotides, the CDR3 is TGTGCCAGCTCCGGAAGGTTCGGGCCAGATACGCAGTATTTT. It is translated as CASSGRFGPDTQYF.

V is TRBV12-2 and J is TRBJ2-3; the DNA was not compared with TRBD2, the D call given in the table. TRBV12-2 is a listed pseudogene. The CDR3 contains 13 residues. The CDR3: CASHQTSVDTQYF. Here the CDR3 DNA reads TGTGCAAGTCACCAGACTAGCGTAGATACGCAGTATTTT.

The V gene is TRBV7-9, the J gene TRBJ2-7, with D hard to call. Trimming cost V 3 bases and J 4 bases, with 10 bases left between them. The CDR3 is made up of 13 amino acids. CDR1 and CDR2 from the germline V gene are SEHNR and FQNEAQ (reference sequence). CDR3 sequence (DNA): TGTGCCAGCAGCTTGCGCCCTGAGTACGAGCAGTACTTC. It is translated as CASSLRPEYEQYF.

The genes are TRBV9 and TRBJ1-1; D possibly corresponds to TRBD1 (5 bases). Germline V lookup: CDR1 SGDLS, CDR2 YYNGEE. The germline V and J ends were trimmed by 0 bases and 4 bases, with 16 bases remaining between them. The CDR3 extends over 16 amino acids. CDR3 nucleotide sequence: TGTGCCAGCAGCGTAGGAACACGGGACCAAGGCACTGAAGCTTTCTTT. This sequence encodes CASSVGTRDQGTEAFF.

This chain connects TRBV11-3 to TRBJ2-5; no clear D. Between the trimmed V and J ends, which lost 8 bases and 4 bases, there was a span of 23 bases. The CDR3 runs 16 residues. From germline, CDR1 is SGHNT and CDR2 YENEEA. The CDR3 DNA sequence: TGTGCCAGCGCTGGGCCCCAAGGTCGAGCTCGAGAGACCCAGTACTTC. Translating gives CASAGPQGRARETQYF.

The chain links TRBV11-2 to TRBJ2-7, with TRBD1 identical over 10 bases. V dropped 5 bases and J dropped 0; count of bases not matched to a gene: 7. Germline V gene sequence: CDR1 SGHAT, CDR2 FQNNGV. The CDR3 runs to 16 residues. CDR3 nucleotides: TGTGCCAGCAGCCCCTTTGGGACAGGGGACTCCTACGAGCAGTACTTC. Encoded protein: CASSPFGTGDSYEQYF.

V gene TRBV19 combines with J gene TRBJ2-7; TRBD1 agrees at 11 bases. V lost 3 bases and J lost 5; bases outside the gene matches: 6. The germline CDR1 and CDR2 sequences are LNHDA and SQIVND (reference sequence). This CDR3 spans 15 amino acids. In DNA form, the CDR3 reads TGTGCCAGTAGTATTCGTGGACAGGGGGCTAACGAGCAGTACTTC. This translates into CASSIRGQGANEQYF.